This T cell receptor (beta chain) was sequenced for a study of shared clonotypes between healthy human individuals. About the study: CD4 naive cells filled three plates per donor, CD4 memory three, CD8 naive two and CD8 memory one. Regarding the study as a whole: Depth was large, yet rarefaction showed that sorted-subset sequencing was incomplete. Collection of samples was limited to blood; tissue repertoires likely differ. Relative to their counterparts shared across all four donors, non-shared clonotypes exhibited diminished generation probabilities.

The V segment lost 6 bases and the J segment 2 bases; nucleotides outside the gene matches: 7. The CDR3 extends over 14 amino acids. CDR1 and CDR2 (germline): SGHTA, FQGNSA. In the case of this clone: Its antigen is not identified.

Assay: immunoSEQ multiplex PCR; the TCRdb copy retains only in-frame clones and omits some. The top ten clones hold 0.11% to 0.15% of a sample with roughly 2.6 million clones, roughly 92% of them seen once. The rearrangement uses TRBV7-2 and TRBJ2-7, with TRBD2 matching over 7 bases. The clonotype comes from a man aged 18 to 29 in good health. Source material: naive CD4+ T cells sorted from blood. The subset here: CD45RA+ positively selected. The CDR3 nucleotides are TGTGCCAGCAGTTCCACTAGCGTGACCTACGAGCAGTACTTC. It encodes CASSSTSVTYEQYF.